This TCR beta chain was identified during a study of CD8 T cells in ankylosing spondylitis. Germline lookup yields CDR1 SGHTA and CDR2 FQGNSA. The CDR3 extends over 14 amino acids. V lost 5 bases, J lost 6 bases, and 5 bases stayed unmatched. Study outcomes and limitations: Ankylosing spondylitis blood appeared to be characterized by a TCR beta motif of several highly homologous variants. CD8+ disease-linked clones were present at relatively low frequencies in blood.

Regarding this clonotype: The antigen remains unidentified.

Via MiXCR, TCRdb re-called the 5' RACE reads, giving one row per CDR3 protein. The sample has some 130,000 distinct CDR3 sequences, over 15% seen once. The clonotype was recovered from a male donor with ankylosing spondylitis. The sequencing input was blood, either unsorted or a sorted T cell fraction (not recorded which). This sequence joins TRBV7-2 and TRBJ2-2, with 8 bases that match TRBD1. CDR3 loop: CASSAPGGSGELFF. The CDR3 region has the DNA TGTGCCAGCAGCGCCCCAGGGGGCTCCGGGGAGCTGTTTTTT.